This T cell receptor (beta chain) stems from a study of blood T cells in healthy people across ages. The overall study: About one barcoded beta molecule per two T cells came from capture by template switching.

At least 5 micrograms of total RNA were extracted per sample. This CDR3 has 14 residues. Trimming left V 1 base short and J 8 bases short, with 14 bases between. Germline V CDR1 and CDR2: SGHTA, FQGNSA. Notes on this clonotype: Its cognate antigen is unknown.

Findings and limits, study-wide: Using unsorted PBMCs precluded a conclusive naive versus antigen-experienced comparison.

Combining a sample-barcoded 5' primer with a J-beta primer mix, a second PCR ran for 7 to 11 cycles. TCRdb ran MiXCR on the 5' RACE reads and lists one entry per CDR3 protein. The table includes 1 million or so distinct CDR3 sequences, roughly 45% detected once. V and J are TRBV7-2 and TRBJ1-2, with D perhaps TRBD1 (6 bases). The TCR comes from a woman between 55 and 75 years old in good health. Sequencing was done on a sample of blood. In DNA form, the CDR3 reads TGTGCCAGCAGCTTAGTACAGGGTCTCCGGGGCTACACCTTC. Translated: CASSLVQGLRGYTF.